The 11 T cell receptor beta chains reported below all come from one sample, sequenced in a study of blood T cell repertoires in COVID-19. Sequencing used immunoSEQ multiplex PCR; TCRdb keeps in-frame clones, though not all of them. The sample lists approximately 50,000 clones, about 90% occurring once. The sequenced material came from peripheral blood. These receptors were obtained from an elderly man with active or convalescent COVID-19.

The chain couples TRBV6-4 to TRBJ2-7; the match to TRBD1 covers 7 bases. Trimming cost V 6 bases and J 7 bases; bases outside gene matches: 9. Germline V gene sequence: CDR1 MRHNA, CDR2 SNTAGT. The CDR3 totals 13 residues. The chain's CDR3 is CASSPTGVGEQYF. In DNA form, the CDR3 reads TGTGCCAGCAGCCCCACAGGGGTGGGGGAGCAGTACTTC.

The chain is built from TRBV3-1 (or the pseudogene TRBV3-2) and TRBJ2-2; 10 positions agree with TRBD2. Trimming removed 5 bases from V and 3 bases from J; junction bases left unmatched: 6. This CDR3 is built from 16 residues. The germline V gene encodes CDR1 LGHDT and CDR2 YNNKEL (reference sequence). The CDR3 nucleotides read TGTGCCAGCAGCTGGAGCGGGGGGGCCTACACCGGGGAGCTGTTTTTT. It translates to CASSWSGGAYTGELFF.

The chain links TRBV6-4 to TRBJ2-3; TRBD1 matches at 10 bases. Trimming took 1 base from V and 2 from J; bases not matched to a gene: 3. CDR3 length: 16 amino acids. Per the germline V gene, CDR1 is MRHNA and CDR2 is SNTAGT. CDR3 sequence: CASSDYGTGATDTQYF. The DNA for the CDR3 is TGTGCCAGCAGTGACTACGGGACAGGGGCCACAGATACGCAGTATTTT.

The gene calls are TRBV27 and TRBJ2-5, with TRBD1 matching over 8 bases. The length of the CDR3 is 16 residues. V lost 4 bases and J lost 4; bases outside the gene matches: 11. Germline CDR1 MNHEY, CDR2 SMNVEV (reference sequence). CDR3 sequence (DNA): TGTGCCAGCAGTTCGGGCCGGACAGGGAAGGGAGAGACCCAGTACTTC. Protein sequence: CASSSGRTGKGETQYF.

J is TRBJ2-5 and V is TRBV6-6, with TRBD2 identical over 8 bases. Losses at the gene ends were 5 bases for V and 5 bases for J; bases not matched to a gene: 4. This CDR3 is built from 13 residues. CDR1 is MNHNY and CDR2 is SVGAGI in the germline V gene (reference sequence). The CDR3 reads CASSRRTSETQYF. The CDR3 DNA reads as TGTGCCAGCAGTCGACGGACTAGCGAGACCCAGTACTTC.

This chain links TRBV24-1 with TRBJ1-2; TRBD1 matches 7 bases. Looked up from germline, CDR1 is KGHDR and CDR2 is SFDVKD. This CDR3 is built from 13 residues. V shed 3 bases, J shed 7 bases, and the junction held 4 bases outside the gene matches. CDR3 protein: CATSDADRSGYTF. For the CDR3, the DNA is TGTGCCACCAGTGATGCGGACAGGTCTGGCTACACCTTC.

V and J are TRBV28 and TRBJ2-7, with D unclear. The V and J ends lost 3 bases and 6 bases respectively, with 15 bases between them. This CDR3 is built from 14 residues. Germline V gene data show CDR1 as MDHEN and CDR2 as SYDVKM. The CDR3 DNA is TGTGCCAGCAGTTTTAGCAACATGCAGTTCGAGCAGTACTTC. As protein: CASSFSNMQFEQYF.

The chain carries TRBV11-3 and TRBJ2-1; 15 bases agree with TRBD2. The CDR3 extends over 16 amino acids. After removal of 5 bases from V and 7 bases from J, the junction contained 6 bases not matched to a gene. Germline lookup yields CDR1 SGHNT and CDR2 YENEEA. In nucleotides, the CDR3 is TGTGCCAGCAGCATCGGGACTAGCGGGGGGAGTAATGAGCAGTTCTTC. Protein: CASSIGTSGGSNEQFF.

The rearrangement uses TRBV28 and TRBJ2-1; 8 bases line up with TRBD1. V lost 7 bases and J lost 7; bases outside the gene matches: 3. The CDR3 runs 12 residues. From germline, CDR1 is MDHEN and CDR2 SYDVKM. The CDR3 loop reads CASTTGGNEQFF. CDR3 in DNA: TGTGCCAGCACTACAGGGGGAAATGAGCAGTTCTTC.

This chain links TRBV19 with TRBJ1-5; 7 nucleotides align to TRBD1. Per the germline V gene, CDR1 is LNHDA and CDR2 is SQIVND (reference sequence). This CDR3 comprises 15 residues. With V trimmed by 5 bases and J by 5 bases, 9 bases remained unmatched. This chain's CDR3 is CASSQNRGGYQPQHF. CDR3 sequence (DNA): TGTGCCAGTAGTCAGAACAGGGGCGGATATCAGCCCCAGCATTTT.

The CDR3: CASLVGGAGQPQHF. CDR3 sequence (DNA): TGTGCCAGCTTGGTGGGGGGGGCAGGGCAGCCCCAGCATTTT. V gene TRBV6-4 combines with J gene TRBJ1-5; a possible D gene is TRBD1 (6 bases). Trimming cost V 8 bases and J 7 bases, with 18 bases left between them. In germline, CDR1 is MRHNA, CDR2 SNTAGT. This CDR3 contains 14 residues.